In its sample, the clone carrying this TCR beta chain was seen many times. Its target is unknown. Deletions cut 5 bases from V and 1 base from J, with 11 bases between. The CDR3 has 15 amino acids. CDR1 is SNHLY and CDR2 is FYNNEI in the germline V gene. This entry belongs to a study of T cells in Graves' hyperthyroidism and ophthalmopathy. Study-wide points: Ophthalmopathy and stable hyperthyroidism were separated by a 13 V-J model.

From RNA transcripts, TCR beta CDR3 regions were amplified. An initial round of RT-PCR targeting the TCR CDR3 relied on the HTBI primer set. One entry per CDR3 protein results from TCRdb running MiXCR on the multiplex PCR reads. The sample gives roughly 580,000 distinct CDR3 sequences, approximately 15% of which show up once; 5.8% is in the top ten. The sequenced material came from blood. V gene TRBV2 combines with J gene TRBJ2-2; D remains unclear. The TCR was taken from a woman aged 30 to 39 with Graves' hyperthyroidism that later progressed to Graves' ophthalmopathy. The CDR3 nucleotides are TGTGCCAGCAGTCTCCAGGACCTGAACACCGGGGAGCTGTTTTTT. Translation gives CASSLQDLNTGELFF.